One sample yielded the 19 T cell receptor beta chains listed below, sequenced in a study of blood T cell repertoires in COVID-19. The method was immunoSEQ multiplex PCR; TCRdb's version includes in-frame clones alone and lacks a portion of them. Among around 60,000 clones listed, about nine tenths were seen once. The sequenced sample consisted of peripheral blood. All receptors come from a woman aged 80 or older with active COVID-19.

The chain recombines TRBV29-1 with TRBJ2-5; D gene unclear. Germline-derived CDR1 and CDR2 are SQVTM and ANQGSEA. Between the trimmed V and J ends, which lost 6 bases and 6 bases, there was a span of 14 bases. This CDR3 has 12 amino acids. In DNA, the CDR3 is TGCAGCGTGGCGGCTGATCCTCAGACCCAGTACTTC. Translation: CSVAADPQTQYF.

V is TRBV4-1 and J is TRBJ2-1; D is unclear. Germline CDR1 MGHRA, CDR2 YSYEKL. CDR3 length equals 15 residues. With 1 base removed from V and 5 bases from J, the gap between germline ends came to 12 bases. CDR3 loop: CASSQVAGPNNEQFF. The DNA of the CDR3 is TGCGCCAGCAGCCAAGTGGCAGGTCCGAACAATGAGCAGTTCTTC.

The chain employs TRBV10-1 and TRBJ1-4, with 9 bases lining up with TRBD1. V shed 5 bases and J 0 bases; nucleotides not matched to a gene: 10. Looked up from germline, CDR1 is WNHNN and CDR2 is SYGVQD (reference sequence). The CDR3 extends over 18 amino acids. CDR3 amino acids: CASSTGTGKSATNEKLFF. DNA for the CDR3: TGCGCCAGCAGTACCGGGACAGGGAAATCTGCAACTAATGAAAAACTGTTTTTT.

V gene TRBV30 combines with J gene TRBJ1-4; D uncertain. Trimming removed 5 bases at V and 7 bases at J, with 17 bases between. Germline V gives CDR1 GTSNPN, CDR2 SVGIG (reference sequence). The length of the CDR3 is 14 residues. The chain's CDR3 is CAWDATPGSEKLFF. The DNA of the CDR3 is TGTGCCTGGGACGCTACTCCGGGGAGTGAAAAACTGTTTTTT.

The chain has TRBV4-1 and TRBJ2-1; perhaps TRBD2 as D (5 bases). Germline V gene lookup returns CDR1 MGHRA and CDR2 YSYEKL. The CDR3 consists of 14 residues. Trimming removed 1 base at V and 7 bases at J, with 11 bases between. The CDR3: CASSQAPSGNEQFF. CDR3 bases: TGCGCCAGCAGCCAAGCCCCCTCGGGGAATGAGCAGTTCTTC.

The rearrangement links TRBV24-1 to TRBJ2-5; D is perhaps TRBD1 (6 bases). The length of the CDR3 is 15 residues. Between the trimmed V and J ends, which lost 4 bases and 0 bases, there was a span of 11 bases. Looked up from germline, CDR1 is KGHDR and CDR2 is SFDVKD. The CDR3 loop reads CATSDTDRYQETQYF. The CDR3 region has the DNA TGTGCCACCAGTGACACTGACAGGTACCAAGAGACCCAGTACTTC.

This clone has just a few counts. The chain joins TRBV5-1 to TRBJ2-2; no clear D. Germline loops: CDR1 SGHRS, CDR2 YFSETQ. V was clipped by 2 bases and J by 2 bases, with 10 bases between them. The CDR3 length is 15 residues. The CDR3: CASSLVTQNTGELFF. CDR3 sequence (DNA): TGCGCCAGCAGCTTAGTGACACAAAACACCGGGGAGCTGTTTTTT.

CDR3 amino acids: CASSESGGAKLFF. The CDR3 DNA is TGTGCCAGCAGTGAATCAGGGGGCGCGAAACTGTTTTTT. J is TRBJ1-4 and V is TRBV25-1; 8 bases fit TRBD1. V gave up 1 base and J gave up 11 bases; unmatched junction bases: 3. This CDR3 has 13 residues. Germline CDR1 reads MGHDK; CDR2 reads SYGVNS.

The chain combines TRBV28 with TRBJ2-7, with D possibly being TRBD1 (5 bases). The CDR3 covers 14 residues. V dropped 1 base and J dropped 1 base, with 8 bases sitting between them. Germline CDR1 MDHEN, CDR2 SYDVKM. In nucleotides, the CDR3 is TGTGCCAGCAGTTTATCAGGGCCTTCCTACGAGCAGTACTTC. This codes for CASSLSGPSYEQYF. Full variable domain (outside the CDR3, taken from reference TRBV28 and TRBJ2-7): DVKVTQSSRYLVKRTGEKVFLECVQDMDHENMFWYRQDPGLGLRLIYFSYDVKMKEKGDIPEGYSVSREKKERFSLILESASTNQTSMYLCASSLSGPSYEQYFGPGTRLTVT.

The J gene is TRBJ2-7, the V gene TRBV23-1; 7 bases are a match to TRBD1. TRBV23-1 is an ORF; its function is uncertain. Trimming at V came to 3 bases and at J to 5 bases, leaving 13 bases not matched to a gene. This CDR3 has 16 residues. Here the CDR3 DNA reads TGCGCCAGCAGTCATTCTTCCCCTAGACAGGGAGACGAGCAGTACTTC. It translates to CASSHSSPRQGDEQYF.

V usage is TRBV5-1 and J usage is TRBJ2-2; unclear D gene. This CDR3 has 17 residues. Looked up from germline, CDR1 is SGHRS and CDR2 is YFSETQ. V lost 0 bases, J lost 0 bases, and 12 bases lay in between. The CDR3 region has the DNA TGCGCCAGCAGCTTGGCCCCCTCGGTAACGAACACCGGGGAGCTGTTTTTT. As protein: CASSLAPSVTNTGELFF.

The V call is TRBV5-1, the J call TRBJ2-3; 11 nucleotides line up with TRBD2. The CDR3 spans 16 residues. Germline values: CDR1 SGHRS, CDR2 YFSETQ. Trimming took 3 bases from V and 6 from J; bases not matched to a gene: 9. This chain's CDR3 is CASSSTSGTSTDTQYF. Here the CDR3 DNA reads TGCGCCAGCAGCTCGACTAGCGGGACGTCCACGGATACGCAGTATTTT.

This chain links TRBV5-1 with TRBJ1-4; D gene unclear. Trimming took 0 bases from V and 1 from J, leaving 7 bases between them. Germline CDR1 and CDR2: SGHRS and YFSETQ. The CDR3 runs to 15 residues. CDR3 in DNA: TGCGCCAGCAGCTTGGCCGCAGGAACTAATGAAAAACTGTTTTTT. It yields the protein CASSLAAGTNEKLFF.

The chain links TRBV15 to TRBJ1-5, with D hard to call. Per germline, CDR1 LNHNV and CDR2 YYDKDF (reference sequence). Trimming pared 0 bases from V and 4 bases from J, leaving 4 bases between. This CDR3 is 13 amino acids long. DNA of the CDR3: TGTGCCACCAGCAGAGACCAAAATCAGCCCCAGCATTTT. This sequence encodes CATSRDQNQPQHF.

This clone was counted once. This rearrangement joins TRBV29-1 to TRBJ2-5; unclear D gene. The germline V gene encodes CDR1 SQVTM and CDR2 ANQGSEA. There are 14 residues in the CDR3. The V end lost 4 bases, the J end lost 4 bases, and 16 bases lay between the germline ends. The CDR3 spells CSVAARQAGETQYF. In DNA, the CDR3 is TGCAGCGTTGCGGCTCGGCAGGCTGGAGAGACCCAGTACTTC.

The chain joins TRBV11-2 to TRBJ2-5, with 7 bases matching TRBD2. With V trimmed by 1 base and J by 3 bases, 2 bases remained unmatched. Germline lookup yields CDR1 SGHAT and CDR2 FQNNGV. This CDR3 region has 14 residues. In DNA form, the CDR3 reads TGTGCCAGCAGCTTAGCGGGGGGTGAAGAGACCCAGTACTTC. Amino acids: CASSLAGGEETQYF.

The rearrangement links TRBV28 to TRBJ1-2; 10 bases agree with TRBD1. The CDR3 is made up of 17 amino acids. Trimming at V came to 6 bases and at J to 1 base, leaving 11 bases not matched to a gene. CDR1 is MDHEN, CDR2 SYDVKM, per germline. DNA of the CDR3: TGTGCCAGCAGACAAAAAGGGGGACAGGGGAGTAACTATGGCTACACCTTC. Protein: CASRQKGGQGSNYGYTF.

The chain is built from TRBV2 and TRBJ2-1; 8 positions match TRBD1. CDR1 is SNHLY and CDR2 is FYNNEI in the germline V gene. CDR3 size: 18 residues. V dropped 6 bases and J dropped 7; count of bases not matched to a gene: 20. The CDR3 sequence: CASRESFLYRGSWNEQFF. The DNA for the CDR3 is TGTGCCAGCAGAGAATCCTTCCTCTACAGGGGGAGCTGGAATGAGCAGTTCTTC. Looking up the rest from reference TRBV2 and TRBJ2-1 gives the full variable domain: EPEVTQTPSHQVTQMGQEVILRCVPISNHLYFYWYRQILGQKVEFLVSFYNNEISEKSEIFDDQFSVERPDGSNFTLKIRSTKLEDSAMYFCASRESFLYRGSWNEQFFGPGTRLTVL.

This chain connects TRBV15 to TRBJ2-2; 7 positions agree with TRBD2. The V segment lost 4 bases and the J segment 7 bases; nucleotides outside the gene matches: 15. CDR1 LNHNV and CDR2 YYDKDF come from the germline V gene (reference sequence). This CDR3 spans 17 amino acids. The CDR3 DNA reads TGTGCCACCAGCATCACTCGTGGCGGGAGATACGGCGGGGAGCTGTTTTTT. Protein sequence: CATSITRGGRYGGELFF.